This entry features one T cell receptor beta chain sequence. This table comes from immunoSEQ multiplex PCR, and its TCRdb copy is limited to in-frame clones, with some not included. The sample lists 190,000 or so clones; 81% were seen once. The study recruited people aged about 18 to 95 years across roughly 23 US areas. Cohort placement rested on clinical history that participants reported themselves. This sample is part of a study of blood T cell repertoires in COVID-19. The V gene lost 5 bases and the J gene lost 6 bases, with 14 bases spanning the gap. Looked up from germline, CDR1 is SGHVS and CDR2 is FQNEAQ. The length of the CDR3 is 15 residues.

This TCR came from a middle-aged man who had recovered from COVID-19. The V call is TRBV7-8, the J call TRBJ1-6; no definite D call. Sequenced input: PBMCs or T cells enriched from blood (not recorded which). The CDR3 region is CASSPGRVRNSPLHF. Written as DNA, the CDR3 is TGTGCCAGCAGCCCGGGGAGGGTTCGTAATTCACCCCTCCACTTT.